The clone carrying this T cell receptor (beta chain) was detected only a few times. This entry belongs to a study of blood T cell repertoires in COVID-19. Study information: The origin of the acute and convalescent COVID-19 samples was the United States, Italy and Spain. PBMCs, B-cell-depleted T cells, or T cells were the source of the cDNA or gDNA that made up the material.

The germline V gene encodes CDR1 MRHNA and CDR2 SNTAGT. V lost 2 bases to trimming and J lost 7 bases; unmatched junction nucleotides: 1. This CDR3 has 14 residues. Authors' data handling: From reference gene primer amplification, estimates of nucleated cell counts were derived. Assay used: immunoSEQ multiplex PCR; TCRdb lists only in-frame clones, some missing. The D gene and trimming were derived from the DNA, and the V and J assignments and clone size from that table. This sample has 150,000 to 200,000 clones, with around 84% found just once. The chain couples TRBV6-4 to TRBJ1-5; 11 nucleotides match TRBD1. Sequenced sample: peripheral blood. The receptor was derived from a man aged 25 to 40 with active or convalescent COVID-19. This CDR3 reads CASSDGTGGQPQHF. The CDR3 nucleotides read TGTGCCAGCAGTGACGGGACAGGGGGACAGCCCCAGCATTTT.